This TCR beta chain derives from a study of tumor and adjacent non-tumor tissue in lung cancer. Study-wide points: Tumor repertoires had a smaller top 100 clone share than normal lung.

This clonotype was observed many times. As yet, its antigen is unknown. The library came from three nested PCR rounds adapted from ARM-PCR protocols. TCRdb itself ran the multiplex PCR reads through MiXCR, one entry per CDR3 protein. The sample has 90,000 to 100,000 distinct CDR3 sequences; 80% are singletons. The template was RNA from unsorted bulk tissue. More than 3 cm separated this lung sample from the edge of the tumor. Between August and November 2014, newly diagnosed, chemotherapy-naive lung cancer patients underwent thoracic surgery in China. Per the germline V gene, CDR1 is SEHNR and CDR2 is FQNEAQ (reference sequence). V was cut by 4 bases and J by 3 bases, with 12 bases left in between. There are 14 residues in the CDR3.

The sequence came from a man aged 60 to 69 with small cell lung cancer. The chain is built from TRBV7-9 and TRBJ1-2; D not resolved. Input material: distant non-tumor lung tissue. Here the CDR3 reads CASSSTAGHYGYTF. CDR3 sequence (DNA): TGTGCCAGCAGCTCAACAGCGGGCCACTATGGCTACACCTTC. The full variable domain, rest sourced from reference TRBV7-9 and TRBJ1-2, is DTGVSQNPRHKITKRGQNVTFRCDPISEHNRLYWYRQTLGQGPEFLTYFQNEAQLEKSRLLSDRFSAERPKGSFSTLEIQRTEQGDSAMYLCASSSTAGHYGYTFGSGTRLTVV.